Described below is a single TCR beta chain sequence and its context. These data originate in a study of control samples from healthy donors and cancer patients. The protocol was immunoSEQ multiplex PCR, while the TCRdb copy is restricted to in-frame clones and leaves out a portion. The data contain 95,000 to 110,000 clones, around 89% of them seen just once; the ten biggest clones take up 19%. Germline values: CDR1 SGHVS, CDR2 FQNEAQ. The V end lost 5 bases, the J end lost 2 bases, and 13 bases lay between the germline ends. The length of the CDR3 is 15 residues. The V and J genes are TRBV7-8 and TRBJ1-3, with D possibly matching TRBD1 (6 bases). Sequencing input: PBMCs. The TCR sequence derives from a man in his sixties with lung cancer. CDR3 coding DNA: TGTGCCAGCAGCCTTCCGGGGGGCCCTGGAAACACCATATATTTT. The encoded protein is CASSLPGGPGNTIYF.